Below, one TCR beta chain is given with its context. This clone was found once. There is no known antigen for this receptor. Base qualities are not recorded, but no much larger clone differs from it by a single base. The immunoSEQ Assay, a bias-controlled multiplex PCR, was used to amplify TCRbeta CDR3 regions from genomic DNA. As for how the authors treated the data: The number of nucleated cells in each sample was estimated from the amplification of reference gene primers within the assay. To quantify the absolute abundance of each unique TCRbeta CDR3 rearrangement, sequence reads were collapsed and filtered. For each sample, productive Simpson clonality was calculated by taking the square root of Simpson's diversity index across productive rearrangements. Here the immuneACCESS table is served through TCRdb, limited to in-frame sequences with V and J called. Missing clones are a known gap in these copies; in checked studies unresolved V genes cover under half, and the rest lacks a known reason. For V, J and clone size, that table is used; D and trimming come from the DNA. For this sample the table gives some 70,000 clones, of which approximately 88% were detected only once. The top ten clones comprise over 6% of the sample.

The CDR3 measures 15 amino acids from cysteine to phenylalanine. Only CDR3 DNA remains: 45 bases, in frame from the first base. Per the germline V gene, MGHRA is the CDR1 and YSYEKL is the CDR2. Clipping removes 1 base from V and 3 bases from J, with 4 as the unmatched junction base count. This entry is derived from a study of blood T cell repertoires in COVID-19 (TCRdb year 2020). The study in broad terms: Samples from collaborators originated in the United States, Italy and Spain and spanned both the acute and convalescent phases of COVID-19. The material from the prospective study consisted of cDNA or gDNA derived from T cells, B-cell-depleted T cells, or PBMCs. Subjects who had been exposed to COVID-19, were actively infected with it, or had recovered from it provided the deeply sampled blood TCRbeta repertoires that made up the dataset. The repertoires were released in a freely available public database intended as a resource for research on the immune response to SARS-CoV-2. Samples were obtained from the ongoing ImmuneRACE study (first 160 participants) and from over a thousand subjects provided by 6 global collaborators. A de-identified subject ID, COVID-19 status, age in years and sex were almost always included in the sample metadata. HLA class I and class II types, where available, came from metadata supplied by the sample provider rather than from assay-based typing.

The full study reports these points: Clinical and demographic metadata were provided uncurated, with the amount varying by source and participant.

Each collaborating institution followed its own protocols to collect whole blood in K2EDTA tubes. For TCRbeta analysis, collaborators shipped samples as frozen whole blood, isolated PBMCs, or DNA extracted from either of those sample types. The chain uses TRBV4-1 and TRBJ2-7; 9 junctional bases match TRBD2. What was sequenced was peripheral blood. This TCR was sampled from a woman aged 70 to 79 with acute or convalescent COVID-19. The nucleotides read TGCGCCAGCAGCCAAGGACTAGCGGATATCTACGAGCAGTACTTC. This gives the protein CASSQGLADIYEQYF.